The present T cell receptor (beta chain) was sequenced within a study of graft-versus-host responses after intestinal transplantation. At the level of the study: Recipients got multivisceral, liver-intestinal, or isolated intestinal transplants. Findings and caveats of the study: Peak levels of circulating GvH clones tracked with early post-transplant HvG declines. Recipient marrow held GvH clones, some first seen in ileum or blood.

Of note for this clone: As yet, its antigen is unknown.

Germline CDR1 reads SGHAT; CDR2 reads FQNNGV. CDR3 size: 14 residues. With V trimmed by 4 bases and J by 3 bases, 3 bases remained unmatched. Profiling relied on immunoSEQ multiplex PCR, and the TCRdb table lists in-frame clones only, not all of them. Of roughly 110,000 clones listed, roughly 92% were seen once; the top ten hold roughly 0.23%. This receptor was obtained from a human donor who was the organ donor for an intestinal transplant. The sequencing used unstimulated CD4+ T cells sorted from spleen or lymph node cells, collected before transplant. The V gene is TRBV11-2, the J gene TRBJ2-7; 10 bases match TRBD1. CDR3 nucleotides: TGTGCCAGCAGCTCCGGGACAGGGGTCTACGAGCAGTACTTC. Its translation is CASSSGTGVYEQYF.